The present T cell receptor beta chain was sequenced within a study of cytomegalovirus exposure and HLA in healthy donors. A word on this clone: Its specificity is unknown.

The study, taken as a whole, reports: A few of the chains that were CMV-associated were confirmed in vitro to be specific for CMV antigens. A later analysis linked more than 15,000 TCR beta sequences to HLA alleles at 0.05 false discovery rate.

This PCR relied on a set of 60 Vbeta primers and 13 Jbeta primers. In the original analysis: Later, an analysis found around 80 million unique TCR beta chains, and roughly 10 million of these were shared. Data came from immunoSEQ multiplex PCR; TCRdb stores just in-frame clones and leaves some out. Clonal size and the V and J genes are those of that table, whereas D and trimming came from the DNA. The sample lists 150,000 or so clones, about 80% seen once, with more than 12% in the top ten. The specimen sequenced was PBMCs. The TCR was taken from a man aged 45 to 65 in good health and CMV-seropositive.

The CDR3 DNA reads as TGTGCCAGAGGGGACAGCCGCACAGATACGCAGTATTTT. It encodes CARGDSRTDTQYF. V and J are TRBV2 and TRBJ2-3; 7 bases are a match to TRBD1. The trim removed 9 bases at V and 1 base at J, leaving 4 bases unmatched. The CDR3 has 13 amino acids. Germline V gene data show CDR1 as SNHLY and CDR2 as FYNNEI. The variable domain in full, with the rest retrieved from reference TRBV2 and TRBJ2-3, is EPEVTQTPSHQVTQMGQEVILRCVPISNHLYFYWYRQILGQKVEFLVSFYNNEISEKSEIFDDQFSVERPDGSNFTLKIRSTKLEDSAMYFCARGDSRTDTQYFGPGTRLTVL.